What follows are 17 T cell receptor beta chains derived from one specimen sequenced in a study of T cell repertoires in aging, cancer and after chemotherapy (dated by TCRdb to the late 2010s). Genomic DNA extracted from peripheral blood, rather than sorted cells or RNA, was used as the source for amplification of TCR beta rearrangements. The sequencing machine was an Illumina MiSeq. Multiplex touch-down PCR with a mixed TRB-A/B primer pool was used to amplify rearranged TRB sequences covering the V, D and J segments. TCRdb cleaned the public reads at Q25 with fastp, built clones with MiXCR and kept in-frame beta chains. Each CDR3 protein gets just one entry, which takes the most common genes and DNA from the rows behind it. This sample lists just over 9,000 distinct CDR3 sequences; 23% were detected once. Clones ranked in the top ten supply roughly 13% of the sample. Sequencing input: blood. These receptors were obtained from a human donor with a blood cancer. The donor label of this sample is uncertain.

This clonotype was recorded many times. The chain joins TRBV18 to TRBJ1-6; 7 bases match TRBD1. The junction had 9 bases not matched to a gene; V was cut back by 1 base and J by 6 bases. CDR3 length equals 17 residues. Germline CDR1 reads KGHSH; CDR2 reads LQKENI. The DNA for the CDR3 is TGTGCCAGCTCACCACGTCAGTCGTCAGGGGGTAATTCACCCCTCCACTTT. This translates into CASSPRQSSGGNSPLHF.

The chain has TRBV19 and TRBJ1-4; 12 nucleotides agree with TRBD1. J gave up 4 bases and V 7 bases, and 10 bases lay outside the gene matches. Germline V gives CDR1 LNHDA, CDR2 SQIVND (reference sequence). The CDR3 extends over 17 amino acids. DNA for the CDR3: TGTGCCAGTACCCCCGGGACAGGGGGCTTCGGTAATGAAAAACTGTTTTTT. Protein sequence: CASTPGTGGFGNEKLFF.

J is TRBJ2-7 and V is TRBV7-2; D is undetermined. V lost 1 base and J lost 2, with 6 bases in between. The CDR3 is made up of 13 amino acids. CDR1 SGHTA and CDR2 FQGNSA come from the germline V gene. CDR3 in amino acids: CASSLELAYEQYF. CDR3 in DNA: TGTGCCAGCAGCTTAGAGCTGGCCTACGAGCAGTACTTC. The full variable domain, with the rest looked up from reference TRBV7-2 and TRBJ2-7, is GAGVSQSPSNKVTEKGKDVELRCDPISGHTALYWYRQSLGQGLEFLIYFQGNSAPDKSGLPSDRFSAERTGGSVSTLTIQRTQQEDSAVYLCASSLELAYEQYFGPGTRLTVT.

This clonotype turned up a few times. The CDR3 spells CASSSKWNEQYF. The CDR3 coding sequence is TGTGCCAGCAGCTCAAAGTGGAACGAGCAGTACTTC. This chain uses TRBV7-2 with TRBJ2-7; no definite D call. This CDR3 comprises 12 residues. CDR1 and CDR2 (germline): SGHTA, FQGNSA. Trimming took off 4 bases at V and 5 bases at J, with 9 bases between the two ends.

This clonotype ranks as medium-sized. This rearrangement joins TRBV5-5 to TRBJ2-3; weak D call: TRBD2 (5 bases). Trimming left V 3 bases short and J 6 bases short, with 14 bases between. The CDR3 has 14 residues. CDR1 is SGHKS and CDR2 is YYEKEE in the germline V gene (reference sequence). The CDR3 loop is CASSSRGGRDTQYF. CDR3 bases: TGTGCCAGCAGCTCCCGGGGTGGACGGGATACGCAGTATTTT.

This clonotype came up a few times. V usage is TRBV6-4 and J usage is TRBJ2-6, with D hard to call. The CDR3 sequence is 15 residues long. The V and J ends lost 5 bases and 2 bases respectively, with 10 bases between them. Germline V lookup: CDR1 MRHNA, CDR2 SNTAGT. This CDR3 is CASSNQAAGANVLTF. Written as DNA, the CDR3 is TGTGCCAGCAGTAACCAGGCTGCTGGGGCCAACGTCCTGACTTTC.

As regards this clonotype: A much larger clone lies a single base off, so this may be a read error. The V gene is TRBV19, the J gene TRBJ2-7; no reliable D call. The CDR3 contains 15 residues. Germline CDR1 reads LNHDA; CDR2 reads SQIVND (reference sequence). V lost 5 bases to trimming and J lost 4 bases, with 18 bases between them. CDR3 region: CASSAKTVHLYEQYF. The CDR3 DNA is TGTGCCAGTAGTGCCAAAACAGTGCATCTTTACGAGCAGTACTTC.

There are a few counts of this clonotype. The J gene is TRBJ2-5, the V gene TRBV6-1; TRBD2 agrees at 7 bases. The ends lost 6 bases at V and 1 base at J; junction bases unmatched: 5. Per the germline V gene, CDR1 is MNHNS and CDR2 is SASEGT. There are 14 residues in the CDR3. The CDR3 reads CASRPGGVQETQYF. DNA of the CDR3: TGTGCCAGCAGGCCGGGAGGCGTCCAAGAGACCCAGTACTTC.

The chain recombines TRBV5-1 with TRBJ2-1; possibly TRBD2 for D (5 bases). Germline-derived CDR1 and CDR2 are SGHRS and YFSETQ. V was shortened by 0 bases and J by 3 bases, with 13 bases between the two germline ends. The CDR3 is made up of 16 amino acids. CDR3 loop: CASSLGGDRRYNEQFF. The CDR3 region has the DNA TGCGCCAGCAGCTTGGGGGGAGATAGGCGCTACAATGAGCAGTTCTTC.

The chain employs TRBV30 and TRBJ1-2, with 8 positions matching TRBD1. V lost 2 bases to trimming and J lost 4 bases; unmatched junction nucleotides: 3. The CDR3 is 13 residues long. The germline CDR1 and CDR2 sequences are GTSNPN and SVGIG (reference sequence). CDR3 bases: TGTGCCTGGAGTAATGGACAGGGCTATGGCTACACCTTC. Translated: CAWSNGQGYGYTF.

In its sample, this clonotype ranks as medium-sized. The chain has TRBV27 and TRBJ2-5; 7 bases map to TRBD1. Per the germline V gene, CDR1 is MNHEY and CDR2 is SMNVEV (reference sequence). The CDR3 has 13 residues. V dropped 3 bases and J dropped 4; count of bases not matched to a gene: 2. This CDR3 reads CASSFRGIETQYF. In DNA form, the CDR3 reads TGTGCCAGCAGTTTCAGGGGGATAGAGACCCAGTACTTC.

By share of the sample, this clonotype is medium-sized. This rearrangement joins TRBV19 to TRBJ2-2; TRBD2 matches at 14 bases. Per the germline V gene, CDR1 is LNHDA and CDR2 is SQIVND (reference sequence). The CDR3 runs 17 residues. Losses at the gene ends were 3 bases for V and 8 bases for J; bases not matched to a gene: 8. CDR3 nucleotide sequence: TGTGCCAGTAGTATGGCGGGACTAGCGGGAGTGCTGGGGGAGCTGTTTTTT. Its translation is CASSMAGLAGVLGELFF.

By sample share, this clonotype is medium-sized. In DNA, the CDR3 is TGTGCCAGCAGTTTATTCTTTCCCGGAACAGGGGCGGACTCCTACAATGAGCAGTTCTTC. Its protein product is CASSLFFPGTGADSYNEQFF. The rearrangement joins TRBV27 to TRBJ2-1, with 7 bases fitting TRBD1. Germline V gene lookup returns CDR1 MNHEY and CDR2 SMNVEV (reference sequence). V shed 1 base and J 0 bases; nucleotides not matched to a gene: 15. This CDR3 contains 20 residues.

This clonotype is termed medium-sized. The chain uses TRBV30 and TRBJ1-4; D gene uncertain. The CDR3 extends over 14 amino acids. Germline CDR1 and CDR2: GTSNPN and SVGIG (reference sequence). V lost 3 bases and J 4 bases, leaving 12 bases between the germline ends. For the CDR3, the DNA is TGTGCCTGGAGACCAAATTTGGGTAATGAAAAACTGTTTTTT. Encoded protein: CAWRPNLGNEKLFF.

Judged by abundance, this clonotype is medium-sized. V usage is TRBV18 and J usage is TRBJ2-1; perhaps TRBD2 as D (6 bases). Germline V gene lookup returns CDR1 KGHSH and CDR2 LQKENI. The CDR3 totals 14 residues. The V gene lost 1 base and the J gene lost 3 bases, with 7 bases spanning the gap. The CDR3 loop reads CASSPHGGYNEQFF. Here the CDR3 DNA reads TGTGCCAGCTCACCACACGGGGGCTACAATGAGCAGTTCTTC.

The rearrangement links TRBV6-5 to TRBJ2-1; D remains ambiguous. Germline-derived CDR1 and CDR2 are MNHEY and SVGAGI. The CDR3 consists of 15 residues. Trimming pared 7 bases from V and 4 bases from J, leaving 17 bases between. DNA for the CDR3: TGTGCCAGCACCTTCATTGCTGGGCTGTACAATGAGCAGTTCTTC. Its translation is CASTFIAGLYNEQFF.

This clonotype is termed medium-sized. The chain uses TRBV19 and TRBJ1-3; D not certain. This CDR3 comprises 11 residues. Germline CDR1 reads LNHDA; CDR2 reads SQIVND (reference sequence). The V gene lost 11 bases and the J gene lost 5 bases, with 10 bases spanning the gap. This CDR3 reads CACARRNTIYF. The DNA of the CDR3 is TGTGCCTGCGCACGGAGAAACACCATATATTTT.